The source of this T cell receptor beta chain is a study of T cells in Graves' hyperthyroidism and ophthalmopathy. Amplification of TCR beta CDR3 regions was performed using RNA transcripts as template. First-round RT-PCR of the TCR CDR3 relied on the HTBI primer set. TCRdb processed the multiplex PCR reads anew with MiXCR; each CDR3 protein has one entry. The sample lists about 520,000 distinct CDR3 sequences, approximately 24% seen once, with about 10% in the top ten. The CDR3 is made up of 14 amino acids. Germline values: CDR1 LGHNA, CDR2 YSLEER. Patients were excluded for uncontrolled infection, other autoimmune disease, pregnancy or lactation. PBMCs were sourced from roughly 9.7 ml fresh peripheral blood. As for this clonotype: The junction does not match germline at one end; this may be a read error.

V usage is TRBV4-3 and J usage is TRBJ1-1; 7 bases fit TRBD1. Sequenced input: blood. The receptor's source is a woman between 25 and 40 years old with Graves' ophthalmopathy. DNA for the CDR3: TGCGCCAGCAGCCAAGAAGGGACAGCCAGTGAACCTTTCTTT. This encodes CASSQEGTASEPFF.